This TCR beta chain was retrieved from a study of cytomegalovirus exposure and HLA in healthy donors. The PCR had 60 Vbeta and 13 Jbeta primers. Profiling relied on immunoSEQ multiplex PCR, and the TCRdb table lists in-frame clones only, not all of them. The sample includes fewer than 200,000 clones, 76% of them seen just once. V was clipped by 4 bases and J by 5 bases, with 11 bases between them. CDR1 SQVTM and CDR2 ANQGSEA come from the germline V gene. The CDR3 has 12 residues. The study, taken as a whole, reports: CMV serostatus was the sole immune exposure data available.

Turning to this clone: Its matching antigen is unknown.

Sequenced material: PBMCs. The J gene is TRBJ2-5, the V gene TRBV29-1; TRBD2 is a possible D gene (7 bases). This TCR was recovered from a female donor in good health and CMV-seronegative. Here the CDR3 DNA reads TGCAGCGTTGTAAAGGGGGGGGAGACCCAGTACTTC. This sequence encodes CSVVKGGETQYF.